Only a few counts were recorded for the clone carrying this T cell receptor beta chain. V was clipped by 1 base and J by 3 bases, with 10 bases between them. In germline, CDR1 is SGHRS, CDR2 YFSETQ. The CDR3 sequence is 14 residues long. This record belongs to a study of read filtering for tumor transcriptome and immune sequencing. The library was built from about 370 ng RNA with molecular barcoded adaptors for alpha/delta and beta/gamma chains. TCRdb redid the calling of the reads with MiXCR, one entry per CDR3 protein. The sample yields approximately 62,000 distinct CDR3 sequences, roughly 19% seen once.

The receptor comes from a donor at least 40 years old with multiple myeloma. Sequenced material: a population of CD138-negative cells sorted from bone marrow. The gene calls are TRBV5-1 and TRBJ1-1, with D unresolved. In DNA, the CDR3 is TGCGCCAGCAGCTTGATGGGAGGAGACACTGAAGCTTTCTTT. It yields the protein CASSLMGGDTEAFF.